This TCR beta chain appears in the sequencing data of a study of Ad26.COV2.S vaccination and SARS-CoV-2 variants (dated by TCRdb to about 2021). About the investigation overall: The specificity and breadth of SARS-CoV-2-reactive T cell receptors after Ad26.COV2.S vaccination were assessed by TCRbeta repertoire sequencing. A total of 32 samples were included in the TCR-sequenced set, comprising about 20 Ad26.COV2.S vaccine recipients, 5 placebo recipients and 8 SARS-CoV-2 convalescent individuals.

What the authors observed across the whole study: After vaccination, spike-specific CD8+ and CD4+ T cell responses were reported to show substantial breadth. Ad26.COV2.S recipients had higher spike-specific TCR breadth than placebo recipients (P = 0.0014). The authors noted that total T cell responses may have been underestimated by the TCR breadth and depth analyses. Vaccine and placebo recipients had similar non-spike TCR breadth, a finding consistent with the vaccine containing only spike.

The sample's time point label, decoded: individuals recovered from natural SARS-CoV-2 infection. Points on this clone: It has no known antigen specificity. No quality values exist for individual bases; no much larger clone is one base distant.

The immunoSEQ Assay was used to sequence TCRbeta CDR3 regions. After extraction, genomic DNA underwent amplification by bias-controlled multiplex PCR, followed by high-throughput sequencing. Concerning the study's data processing: Collapsing and filtering of sequences were performed to quantify the absolute abundance of each unique TCRbeta CDR3 region. T cell fraction was estimated by normalizing TCRbeta template counts to usable DNA, with usable DNA measured through amplification of reference genes found in all nucleated cells. Repertoire TCRs were annotated as SARS-CoV-2-specific by exact matching of V gene, CDR3 amino acid sequence and J gene to a known reactive TCR set. The reference SARS-CoV-2 TCR set came from MIRA and was filtered for enrichment in COVID-19-positive ImmuneCODE repertoires, removing public or cross-reactive TCRs. Drawing on the MIRA antigens, annotated TCRs were analysed further at the level of specific ORF or position within ORF. Depth was the summed frequency of annotated unique rearrangements, while breadth was defined as annotated unique rearrangements over total unique productive rearrangements. Two-sided Wilcoxon rank-sum tests were applied when comparing TCR breadth between groups. The source is immuneACCESS, and TCRdb retained only in-frame sequences with V and J called. Part of the clones is not carried over; for the studies checked, unresolved V genes explain less than half of this, and the remainder is unexplained. That table supplies the V and J calls and clone size; D and trimming were determined from the DNA. This sample comprises more than 85,000 clones, less than 85% of them detected only once. The top ten clones comprise 15% to 20% of the sample.

CDR1 LGHDT and CDR2 YNNKEL were looked up in the germline V gene (reference sequence). V and J are truncated by 0 bases and 4 bases respectively, leaving an intervening sequence of 16 bases. Taken from cysteine to phenylalanine, the CDR3 has 17 residues. This entry keeps only the CDR3 DNA: 51 bases, framed from base 1. This sequence was found in a human donor who had recovered from COVID-19. The rearranged segments are TRBV3-1 (or the pseudogene TRBV3-2) and TRBJ2-1; the D gene cannot be named for sure. The sample in question was peripheral blood, obtained after recovery from COVID-19. CDR3 reads: CASSQDQLLNLYNEQFF. The DNA reads as follows: TGTGCCAGCAGCCAAGATCAGCTTCTAAACTTATACAATGAGCAGTTCTTC.